Included here is one TCR beta chain sequence, with context. Its target is unknown. This sample stems from a study of cytomegalovirus exposure and HLA in healthy donors. V lost 6 bases and J 1 base, leaving 7 bases between the germline ends. Per the germline V gene, CDR1 is MNHEY and CDR2 is SVGAGI. CDR3 length equals 13 residues. Points from the study as a whole: Published work reported that the classifier diagnosed cytomegalovirus status with high specificity and sensitivity. According to a subsequent analysis, TCR clusters identified in the first cohort showed a tendency to co-occur across the 120 or so validation repertoires. Specificity of a few CMV-associated chains for CMV antigens was verified in vitro.

Measured with immunoSEQ multiplex PCR; TCRdb has only the in-frame clones, and not every one. The sample holds over 200,000 clones, 85% to 90% seen once. This clonotype was sampled from a woman between 18 and 30 years old in good health and CMV-seronegative. Sequencing was done on a sample of PBMCs. V gene TRBV6-5 combines with J gene TRBJ2-4; D unresolved. The CDR3 region is CASRERAKNIQYF. The CDR3 DNA reads TGTGCCAGCAGGGAGAGGGCCAAAAACATTCAGTACTTC.